These 19 T cell receptor beta chains were sequenced from one sample in a study of T cell responses to AZD1222 COVID-19 vaccine. Here immunoSEQ multiplex PCR was the method, and the copy in TCRdb shows in-frame clones only, minus some. Of tens of thousands of clones listed, 90% are singletons. Specimen: peripheral blood, collected 28 days after the second AZD1222 dose. Receptor source: an adult who received the AZD1222 COVID-19 vaccine.

The V call is TRBV7-9, the J call TRBJ1-1, with TRBD1 identical over 7 bases. This CDR3 has 12 residues. V dropped 5 bases and J dropped 7; count of bases not matched to a gene: 4. Germline assignment: CDR1 SEHNR and CDR2 FQNEAQ (reference sequence). The CDR3 sequence: CASSGDRFEAFF. The CDR3 nucleotides are TGTGCCAGCAGCGGGGACAGATTTGAAGCTTTCTTT.

The rearrangement links TRBV20-1 to TRBJ2-7; 10 bases are shared with TRBD1. The CDR3 runs to 17 residues. V trimming: 3 bases; J trimming: 5 bases; junction bases outside the gene matches: 16. Germline CDR1 is DFQATT and CDR2 is SNEGSKA (reference sequence). The CDR3 region has the DNA TGCAGTGCTAGTCCCGGGACAGGGGCGTCCTGGGGAGACGAGCAGTACTTC. Translating it yields CSASPGTGASWGDEQYF.

The chain recombines TRBV6-6 with TRBJ2-5; D gene unclear. Trimming took 5 bases from V and 5 from J, leaving 6 bases between them. The CDR3 loop spans 11 amino acids. The germline V gene encodes CDR1 MNHNY and CDR2 SVGAGI (reference sequence). The CDR3 sequence: CASSKWETQYF. The CDR3 DNA is TGTGCCAGCAGTAAGTGGGAGACCCAGTACTTC.

V usage is TRBV5-1 and J usage is TRBJ1-3, with a weak D call TRBD1 (6 bases). Trimming took 3 bases from V and 2 from J, leaving 15 bases between them. The CDR3 runs to 16 residues. CDR1 SGHRS and CDR2 YFSETQ come from the germline V gene. The CDR3 nucleotides read TGCGCCAGCAGCTCACAGGGTCGAAGTGCTGGAAACACCATATATTTT. Protein: CASSSQGRSAGNTIYF.

This chain links TRBV19 with TRBJ1-1, with a tentative D call TRBD1 (5 bases). CDR3 length: 16 residues. V gave up 7 bases and J gave up 0 bases, with 18 bases separating them. In germline, CDR1 is LNHDA, CDR2 SQIVND (reference sequence). This CDR3 reads CASISTSQGMNTEAFF. CDR3 DNA sequence: TGTGCCAGTATCTCAACCTCCCAGGGTATGAACACTGAAGCTTTCTTT.

The chain has TRBV29-1 and TRBJ2-2; TRBD1 agrees at 8 bases. J gave up 3 bases and V 3 bases, and 3 bases lay outside the gene matches. This CDR3 is 14 amino acids long. Per the germline V gene, CDR1 is SQVTM and CDR2 is ANQGSEA. CDR3 protein: CSVDGQGYTGELFF. The CDR3 nucleotides are TGCAGCGTTGACGGACAGGGTTACACCGGGGAGCTGTTTTTT.

The rearrangement uses TRBV7-9 and TRBJ1-4; 8 nucleotides match TRBD1. Germline V gene sequence: CDR1 SEHNR, CDR2 FQNEAQ (reference sequence). With 5 bases clipped from V and 8 bases from J, the junction kept 10 bases outside the gene matches. This CDR3 has 15 amino acids. The CDR3 spells CASSDARTGHEKLFF. CDR3 bases: TGTGCCAGCAGCGACGCCCGGACAGGGCACGAAAAACTGTTTTTT.

The rearrangement links TRBV5-5 to TRBJ2-7; 7 bases fit TRBD1. The CDR3 consists of 14 residues. The ends lost 2 bases at V and 4 bases at J; junction bases unmatched: 6. Germline values: CDR1 SGHKS, CDR2 YYEKEE (reference sequence). The CDR3 is CASSFRQGLYEQYF. DNA of the CDR3: TGTGCCAGCAGCTTTCGACAGGGTCTATACGAGCAGTACTTC.

J is TRBJ1-2 and V is TRBV3-1 (or the pseudogene TRBV3-2); 9 bases agree with TRBD1. This CDR3 spans 15 amino acids. CDR1 and CDR2 (germline): LGHDT, YNNKEL (reference sequence). With 2 bases clipped from V and 0 bases from J, the junction kept 1 base outside the gene matches. CDR3 DNA sequence: TGTGCCAGCAGCCAACGGGACAGGGCTAACTATGGCTACACCTTC. It encodes CASSQRDRANYGYTF.

The V call is TRBV19, the J call TRBJ1-2; 7 positions agree with TRBD1. CDR1 LNHDA and CDR2 SQIVND come from the germline V gene (reference sequence). V gave up 5 bases and J gave up 0 bases; unmatched junction bases: 12. The CDR3 runs 17 residues. The CDR3, as DNA: TGTGCCAGTAGTCCCCCGGCAGGGGGGAATGCTAACTATGGCTACACCTTC. This sequence encodes CASSPPAGGNANYGYTF.

The chain is built from TRBV7-2 and TRBJ2-7; 10 positions match TRBD1. Germline-derived CDR1 and CDR2 are SGHTA and FQGNSA. The CDR3 length is 15 residues. J lost 0 bases, V lost 5 bases, and 4 bases had no gene match. The CDR3 sequence: CASSKTGGISYEQYF. CDR3 in DNA: TGTGCCAGCAGCAAGACAGGGGGCATCTCCTACGAGCAGTACTTC.

This chain joins TRBV7-6 and TRBJ2-3, with 10 bases matching TRBD2. V gave up 7 bases and J gave up 6 bases; unmatched junction bases: 10. The CDR3 is 15 residues long. Germline assignment: CDR1 SGHVS and CDR2 FNYEAQ. In nucleotides, the CDR3 is TGTGCCAGCAAAGCCAGCGGGGGGGCTCCCGATACGCAGTATTTT. It specifies CASKASGGAPDTQYF.

V and J are TRBV6-2 or TRBV6-3 and TRBJ1-5, with D possibly being TRBD1 (6 bases). Germline-derived CDR1 and CDR2 are MNHEY and SVGEGT. V lost 3 bases to trimming and J lost 3 bases, with 9 bases between them. This CDR3 is 14 amino acids long. CDR3 protein: CASSYGGPNQPQHF. The CDR3 nucleotides read TGTGCCAGCAGTTATGGGGGCCCCAATCAGCCCCAGCATTTT.

The V and J genes are TRBV3-1 (or the pseudogene TRBV3-2) and TRBJ1-2; D unclear. Germline assignment: CDR1 LGHDT and CDR2 YNNKEL (reference sequence). The CDR3 consists of 15 residues. The V gene lost 4 bases and the J gene lost 7 bases, with 19 bases spanning the gap. The CDR3 is CASSLPHGSTTGYTF. CDR3 DNA sequence: TGTGCCAGCAGCCTCCCTCATGGGAGCACAACTGGCTACACCTTC.

CDR3 loop: CASSFLQAADTQYF. DNA for the CDR3: TGTGCCAGCAGTTTTCTCCAAGCGGCAGATACGCAGTATTTT. The chain links TRBV27 to TRBJ2-3, with a possible D match to TRBD2 (5 bases). Deletions cut 3 bases from V and 4 bases from J, with 11 bases between. Germline V lookup: CDR1 MNHEY, CDR2 SMNVEV (reference sequence). The CDR3 has 14 residues.

The chain couples TRBV3-1 (or the pseudogene TRBV3-2) to TRBJ2-3, with D possibly called TRBD1 or TRBD2 (6 bases each). The CDR3 extends over 16 amino acids. The germline CDR1 and CDR2 sequences are LGHDT and YNNKEL (reference sequence). The V and J ends lost 0 bases and 0 bases respectively, with 10 bases between them. Here the CDR3 reads CASSQDLGGSTDTQYF. The CDR3 coding sequence is TGTGCCAGCAGCCAAGATCTAGGGGGGAGCACAGATACGCAGTATTTT.

This clone was detected only once. The V and J genes are TRBV5-1 and TRBJ1-1; a weak D match, TRBD1 (5 bases). CDR3 size: 14 residues. The ends were cut back, 7 bases at V and 4 bases at J, with 17 bases in the middle. Germline V lookup: CDR1 SGHRS, CDR2 YFSETQ. The CDR3: CASGLLRGGTEAFF. The CDR3 coding sequence is TGCGCCAGCGGCCTACTCCGGGGGGGCACTGAAGCTTTCTTT.

V gene TRBV20-1 combines with J gene TRBJ1-5; 8 nucleotides match TRBD1. CDR3 length: 13 amino acids. The germline V gene has CDR1 DFQATT and CDR2 SNEGSKA (reference sequence). The V gene end was trimmed by 3 bases and the J gene end by 6 bases; junction bases not matched to a gene: 4. For the CDR3, the DNA is TGCAGTGCTAGTCAGGGGGCTAGTCAGCCCCAGCATTTT. Translation gives CSASQGASQPQHF.

This rearrangement joins TRBV10-3 to TRBJ1-6; perhaps TRBD1 as D (6 bases). CDR1 and CDR2 from the germline V gene are ENHRY and SYGVKD. The V end was cut by 3 bases, the J end by 4 bases, with 10 bases between. The CDR3 sequence is 15 residues long. CDR3 protein: CAISENRDYNSPLHF. CDR3 coding DNA: TGTGCCATCAGTGAAAACAGGGATTATAATTCACCCCTCCACTTT.